One and the same sample provided the 6 T cell receptor beta chains below, sequenced in a study of graft-versus-host responses after intestinal transplantation. Profiling relied on immunoSEQ multiplex PCR, and the TCRdb table lists in-frame clones only, not all of them. The data hold just over 4,000 clones, with roughly 21% observed a single time. Here the sequenced sample was alloreactive CD4+ T cells from a mixed lymphocyte reaction culture, taken before transplantation. Subset indicated: CFSE-low proliferating T cells sorted from roughly 6-day pre-transplant mixed lymphocyte reaction (GvH or HvG direction). The receptors were sampled from a human patient who was an organ donor for intestinal transplantation.

This sequence joins TRBV27 and TRBJ1-1; 7 bases align to TRBD1. J lost 5 bases, V lost 4 bases, and 1 base had no gene match. The CDR3 contains 12 residues. Germline values: CDR1 MNHEY, CDR2 SMNVEV (reference sequence). The CDR3 loop is CASSSGGTEAFF. CDR3 in DNA: TGTGCCAGCAGTTCAGGGGGAACTGAAGCTTTCTTT.

About this clone: A much larger clone differs from this one at a single base, so this may be a read error. Other DNA variants within this sample encode the same CDR3. The chain links TRBV4-1 to TRBJ1-2, with D perhaps matching TRBD1 (5 bases). Between the trimmed V and J ends, which lost 4 bases and 4 bases, there was a span of 10 bases. This CDR3 has 13 amino acids. CDR1 and CDR2 (germline): MGHRA, YSYEKL. This CDR3 reads CASSPQVPYGYTF. The DNA for the CDR3 is TGCGCCAGCAGCCCACAGGTTCCCTATGGCTACACCTTC.

This chain joins TRBV11-2 and TRBJ2-3; D gene unclear. Trimming removed 1 base from V and 4 bases from J, with 9 bases in between. This CDR3 has 14 residues. CDR1 is SGHAT, CDR2 FQNNGV, per germline. The CDR3 DNA follows: TGTGCCAGCAGCTTAGCCCCTATTCCAGATACGCAGTATTTT. Residues: CASSLAPIPDTQYF.

By proportion, this clone is medium-sized (0.01 to 0.1%). V gene TRBV10-1 combines with J gene TRBJ2-3, with D maybe TRBD2 (5 bases). The V end was cut by 7 bases, the J end by 6 bases, with 17 bases between. Germline CDR1 is WNHNN and CDR2 is SYGVQD (reference sequence). The CDR3 is made up of 14 amino acids. Written as DNA, the CDR3 is TGCGCCAGCAACTTTATTCCGGAGGCGGATACGCAGTATTTT. This translates into CASNFIPEADTQYF.

The chain joins TRBV6-5 to TRBJ1-5, with D maybe TRBD1 (6 bases). The CDR3 has 14 amino acids. The V end lost 5 bases, the J end lost 2 bases, and 10 bases lay between the germline ends. CDR1 is MNHEY and CDR2 is SVGAGI in the germline V gene. This CDR3 reads CASSVPGGNQPQHF. DNA for the CDR3: TGTGCCAGCAGTGTGCCAGGGGGCAATCAGCCCCAGCATTTT.

This clone rates as medium-sized. The rearrangement links TRBV2 to TRBJ1-5; D is undetermined. This CDR3 region has 14 residues. Germline CDR1 and CDR2: SNHLY and FYNNEI. V lost 5 bases to trimming and J lost 0 bases, with 8 bases between them. CDR3 in amino acids: CASSRVDSNQPQHF. CDR3 nucleotide sequence: TGTGCCAGCAGTCGCGTCGATAGCAATCAGCCCCAGCATTTT.